The sequence of this TCR beta chain was determined in a study of cytomegalovirus exposure and HLA in healthy donors. The CDR3 spans 13 residues. Germline V gene sequence: CDR1 SGHAT, CDR2 FQNNGV. Trimming removed 5 bases at V and 1 base at J, with 8 bases between. Vbeta (60) and Jbeta (13) primers were used in the PCR. Data came from immunoSEQ multiplex PCR; TCRdb stores just in-frame clones and leaves some out. Of under 150,000 clones in the sample, approximately 84% were seen once. The chain has TRBV11-2 and TRBJ1-1; D is perhaps TRBD1 (5 bases). The receptor was derived from a boy aged 2 to 10 in good health and CMV-seronegative. The sample was PBMCs. The DNA of the CDR3 is TGTGCCAGCAGCCCTCAGGGGAACACTGAAGCTTTCTTT. Amino acids: CASSPQGNTEAFF.